This T cell receptor beta chain was observed in a study of blood T cell repertoires in COVID-19. Study overall: Sites in the United States, Italy and Spain provided acute and convalescent COVID-19 samples.

The Seattle patients, enrolled during active infection, were followed longitudinally. Repertoires were generated with immunoSEQ multiplex PCR, while TCRdb's copy carries only in-frame clones and drops some. This table holds about 180,000 clones, roughly four fifths found once. Deletions cut 5 bases from V and 2 bases from J, with 10 bases between. Germline V gene data show CDR1 as LGHDT and CDR2 as YNNKEL (reference sequence). This CDR3 contains 13 residues. The sequence was obtained from an older woman with COVID-19, enrolled during active disease. Sequencing input: peripheral blood. The chain has TRBV3-1 (or the pseudogene TRBV3-2) and TRBJ2-7; no reliable D call. CDR3 sequence: CASSSARAYEQYF. The CDR3 region has the DNA TGTGCCAGCAGCTCCGCCCGAGCCTACGAGCAGTACTTC.